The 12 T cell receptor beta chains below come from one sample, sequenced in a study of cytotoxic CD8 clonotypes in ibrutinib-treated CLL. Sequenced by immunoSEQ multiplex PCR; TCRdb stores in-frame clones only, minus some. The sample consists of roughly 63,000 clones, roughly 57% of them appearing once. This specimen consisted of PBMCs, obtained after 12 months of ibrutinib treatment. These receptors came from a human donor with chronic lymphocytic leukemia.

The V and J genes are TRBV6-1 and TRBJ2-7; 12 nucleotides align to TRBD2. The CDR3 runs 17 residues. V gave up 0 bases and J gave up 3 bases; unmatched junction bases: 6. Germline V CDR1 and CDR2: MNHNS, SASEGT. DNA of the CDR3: TGTGCCAGCAGTGAAGCACATACTAGCGGGGGGTTCTACGAGCAGTACGTC. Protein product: CASSEAHTSGGFYEQYV.

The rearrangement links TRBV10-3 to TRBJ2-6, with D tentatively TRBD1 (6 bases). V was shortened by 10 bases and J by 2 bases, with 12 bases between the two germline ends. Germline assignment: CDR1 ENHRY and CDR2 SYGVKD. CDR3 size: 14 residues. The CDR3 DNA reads TGTGCCAAGTCGCAGGGGACTGGGGCCAACGTCCTGACTTTC. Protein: CAKSQGTGANVLTF.

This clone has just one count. CDR3 residues: CASSGYGEQFF. In DNA, the CDR3 is TGTGCCAGCAGCGGGTATGGTGAGCAGTTCTTC. The rearrangement links TRBV2 to TRBJ2-1; D is unclear. Trimming stripped 6 bases from V and 9 bases from J, with 9 bases between. Looked up from germline, CDR1 is SNHLY and CDR2 is FYNNEI. The CDR3 is 11 amino acids.

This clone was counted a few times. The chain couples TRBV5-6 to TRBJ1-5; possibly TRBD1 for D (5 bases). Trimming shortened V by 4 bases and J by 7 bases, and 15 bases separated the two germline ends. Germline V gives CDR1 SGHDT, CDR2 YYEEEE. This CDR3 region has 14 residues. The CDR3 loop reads CASSAQGTYQPQHF. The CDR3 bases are TGTGCCAGCAGCGCTCAGGGTACTTACCAGCCCCAGCATTTT. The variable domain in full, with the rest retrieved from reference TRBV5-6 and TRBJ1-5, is DAGVTQSPTHLIKTRGQQVTLRCSPKSGHDTVSWYQQALGQGPQFIFQYYEEEERQRGNFPDRFSGHQFPNYSSELNVNALLLGDSALYLCASSAQGTYQPQHFGDGTRLSIL.

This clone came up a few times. CDR3 amino acids: CASSPRGGTPAEAFF. CDR3 DNA sequence: TGTGCCAGCAGTCCCCGAGGGGGAACACCCGCTGAAGCTTTCTTT. The V gene is TRBV5-5, the J gene TRBJ1-1, with D tentatively TRBD1 (6 bases). The CDR3 is 15 residues long. Germline CDR1 SGHKS, CDR2 YYEKEE (reference sequence). V was pared by 5 bases and J by 6 bases, with 20 bases between.

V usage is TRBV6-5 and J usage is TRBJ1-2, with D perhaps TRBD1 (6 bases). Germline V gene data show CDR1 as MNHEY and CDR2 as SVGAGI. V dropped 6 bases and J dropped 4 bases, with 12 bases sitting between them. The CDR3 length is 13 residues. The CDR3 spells CASRPGQTYGYTF. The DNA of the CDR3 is TGTGCCAGCAGACCCGGACAGACCTATGGCTACACCTTC.

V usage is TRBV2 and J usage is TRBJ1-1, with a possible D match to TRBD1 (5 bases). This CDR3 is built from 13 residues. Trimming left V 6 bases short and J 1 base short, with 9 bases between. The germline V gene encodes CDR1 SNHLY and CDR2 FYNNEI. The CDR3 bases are TGTGCCAGCAGGGCTAGGGGGAACACTGAAGCTTTCTTT. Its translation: CASRARGNTEAFF.

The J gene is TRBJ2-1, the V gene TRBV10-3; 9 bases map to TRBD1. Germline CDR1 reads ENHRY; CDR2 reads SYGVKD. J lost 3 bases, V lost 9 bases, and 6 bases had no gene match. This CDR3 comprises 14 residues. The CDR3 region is CAIGDRGNYNEQFF. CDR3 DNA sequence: TGTGCCATAGGTGACAGGGGGAACTACAATGAGCAGTTCTTC.

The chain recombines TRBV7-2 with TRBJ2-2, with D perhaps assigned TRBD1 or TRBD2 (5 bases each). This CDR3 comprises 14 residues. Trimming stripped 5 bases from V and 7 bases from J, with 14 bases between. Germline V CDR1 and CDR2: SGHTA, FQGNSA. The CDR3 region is CASSRDQTNGELFF. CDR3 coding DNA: TGTGCCAGCAGCCGGGACCAGACGAACGGGGAGCTGTTTTTT.

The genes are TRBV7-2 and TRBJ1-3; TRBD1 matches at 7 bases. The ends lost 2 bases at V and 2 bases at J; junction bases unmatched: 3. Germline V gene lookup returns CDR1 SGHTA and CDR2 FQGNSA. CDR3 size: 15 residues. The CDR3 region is CASSLSGTAGNTIYF. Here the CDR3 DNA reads TGTGCCAGCAGCTTATCAGGGACAGCTGGAAACACCATATATTTT.

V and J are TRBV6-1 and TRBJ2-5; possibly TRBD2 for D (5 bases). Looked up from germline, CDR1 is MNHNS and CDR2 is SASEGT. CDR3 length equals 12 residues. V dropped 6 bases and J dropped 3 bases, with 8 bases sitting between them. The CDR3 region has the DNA TGTGCCAGCAGGGACTGGAAAGAGACCCAGTACTTC. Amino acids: CASRDWKETQYF.

The CDR3, as DNA: TGCGCCAGCAGCTCAGACGGGACTAGATCCTCGGAGCAGTACTTC. This codes for CASSSDGTRSSEQYF. This chain links TRBV5-1 with TRBJ2-7, with 8 bases that match TRBD2. This CDR3 is built from 15 residues. Losses at the gene ends were 3 bases for V and 7 bases for J; bases not matched to a gene: 12. Per the germline V gene, CDR1 is SGHRS and CDR2 is YFSETQ. The full variable domain, in which reference TRBV5-1 and TRBJ2-7 provide the parts outside the CDR3, is KAGVTQTPRYLIKTRGQQVTLSCSPISGHRSVSWYQQTPGQGLQFLFEYFSETQRNKGNFPGRFSGRQFSNSRSEMNVSTLELGDSALYLCASSSDGTRSSEQYFGPGTRLTVT.